The T cell receptor beta chain described here comes from a study of T cell responses to AZD1222 COVID-19 vaccine (dated by TCRdb to the early 2020s). At the level of the whole study: TCR sequencing was performed for fewer than 250 trial participants, of whom roughly 200 were given two doses of AZD1222 and approximately 25 were given two doses of MenACWY control vaccine. Enrollment into the trials was organized by age into subgroups of 18-55, 56-69 and 70-plus years, and those subgroups contained roughly 150, 30 and 60 TCR-sequenced participants, respectively. Overall results and qualifications from the work: Participants were mostly white British, with more females than males. The authors suggested clonal diversity may have been underestimated. The whole spike protein was spanned by vaccine-associated CD4 TCRs, and dominant responses were seen in regions 160-218 and 743-854. No day 14 peak-response samples were available, so repertoires were characterized only after the peak T cell response. Reportedly, almost half of the unique spike-specific TCRs recognized epitopes lying outside the regions that are mutated in the B.1.351 and B.1.1.7 variants. In the small 56-69-year group, the increase in depth fell short of significance, most likely because of low power. Conclusions about previously exposed vaccinees are limited because only five to seven AZD1222 recipients were SARS-CoV-2 seropositive at baseline. Spike-specific TCR breadth and depth rose significantly after two AZD1222 doses compared with day 0 and with MenACWY recipients.

Comments on this clone: This receptor's antigen is unknown. Nothing much larger sits one base from this clone, and base qualities are not available.

The germline V gene specifies SGDLS as CDR1 and YYNGEE as CDR2. Trimming at the junction amounts to 1 base on V and 3 bases on J, and the germline ends lie 6 bases apart. The CDR3 contains 13 residues, cysteine and phenylalanine counted. Of all the DNA, just the CDR3 is kept, 39 bases in frame from base 1. The CDR3 regions of human TCRbeta chains were analyzed by immunosequencing. In the authors' own workflow: Repertoire TCRs were checked for matches against a reference library of SARS-CoV-2-specific TCRs that had been generated using the MIRA antigen-specificity platform. Breadth was defined as the fraction of unique TCRs that were SARS-CoV-2-associated, and depth was defined as the fraction of total T cells that were SARS-CoV-2-associated. Using the MIRA data, each spike-specific TCR was assigned both to the spike region to which the TCR was reactive and to a CD4 or CD8 class. Log10-transformed breadth and depth values were compared by one-way ANOVA with Sidak's multiple comparisons tests. TCRdb stores this immuneACCESS table with in-frame sequences only. Part of the clones is absent; in the studies checked, under half of the shortfall reflects unresolved V genes, and no reason is known for the rest. The V and J calls and clone size come from that table; D and trimming were worked out from the DNA. The sample data list 95,000 to 100,000 clones, and less than 85% of these were observed just once. Of the sample, approximately 14% falls within the top ten clones.

In light of the paper, this sample's time point label describes: about 28 days (+/-7) after the second vaccine dose. AZD1222 recipients given second doses at about 4 weeks or at about 12 weeks were pooled, since spike-specific TCR depth and breadth were not found to differ between the two schedules. Samples from vaccinated people were obtained from the UK trials COV001 and COV002, which included a single-blind randomized controlled phase 2/3 trial of AZD1222 (ChAdOx1 nCoV-19) in healthy adults. For TCRbeta chain sequencing, PBMC samples from trial participants were taken at day 0 and at day 28 after the second dose.

The sample in question was peripheral blood, obtained 28 days after the second AZD1222 dose. The sequence was obtained from an adult who received the AZD1222 COVID-19 vaccine. Recombination joined TRBV9 with TRBJ2-3; TRBD1 might be the D gene, on 5 matching bases. This receptor has the CDR3 CASSVQGTDTQYF. In nucleotides, the sequence is TGTGCCAGCAGCGTACAGGGTACAGATACGCAGTATTTT.